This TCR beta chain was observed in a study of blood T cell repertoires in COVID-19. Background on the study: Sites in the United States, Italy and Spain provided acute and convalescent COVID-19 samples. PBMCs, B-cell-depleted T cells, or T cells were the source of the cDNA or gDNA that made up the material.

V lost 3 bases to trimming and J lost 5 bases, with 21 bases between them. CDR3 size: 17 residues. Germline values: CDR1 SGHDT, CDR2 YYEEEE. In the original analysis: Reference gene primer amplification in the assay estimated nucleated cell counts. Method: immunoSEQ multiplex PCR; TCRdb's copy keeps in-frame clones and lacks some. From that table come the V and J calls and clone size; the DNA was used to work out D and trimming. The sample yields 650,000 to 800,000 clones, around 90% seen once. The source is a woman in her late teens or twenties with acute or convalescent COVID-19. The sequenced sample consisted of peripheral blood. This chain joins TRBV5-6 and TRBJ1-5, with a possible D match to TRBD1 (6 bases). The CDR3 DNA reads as TGTGCCAGCAGCTATAATACCGGGACATCCCATGATCAGCCCCAGCATTTT. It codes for CASSYNTGTSHDQPQHF.